The clone carrying this T cell receptor beta chain has a count of ten or more. Its antigen remains unknown. CDR3 length equals 14 residues. Germline CDR1 SQVTM, CDR2 ANQGSEA. Trimming left V 5 bases short and J 1 base short, with 14 bases between. Each cDNA molecule in the library carried unique molecular identifiers. TCRdb reprocessed the 5' RACE reads with MiXCR, giving one entry per CDR3 protein. The sample lists 130,000 or so distinct CDR3 sequences; 3.5% to 5% were seen once. This entry belongs to a study of human T cells and chemical hapten exposure. Turning to the study itself: Mainly, slight library volume differences in the pool made TCR yields vary. General study points: No change in TCRs above 1 in 1000 frequency was produced by DPC sensitization.

Whole blood, unfractionated, served as the material for total RNA extraction. This chain uses TRBV29-1 with TRBJ1-1; D perhaps matches TRBD1 (5 bases). This TCR derives from a female donor in good health. CDR3 protein: CSVMERQGNTEAFF. DNA for the CDR3: TGCAGCGTTATGGAAAGGCAGGGGAACACTGAAGCTTTCTTT.